A selection of T cell receptor beta chains follows, all from one sample in a study of metastatic and nonmetastatic thyroid tumors. From the PCR reads, TCRdb re-called clones with MiXCR. Of 30,000 or so clones in the sample, more than 20% were seen once. Input material: blood. These receptors were taken from a female donor with papillary thyroid cancer or a benign thyroid nodule (not recorded which). Some clones in this sample may be carry-over from other donors' samples. Each CDR3 is given with its conserved first and last residue. D genes are given only for firm matches. Clone size is shown for a subset of rows, as once, few, many or a class of expanded clone.

v_gene	j_gene	d_gene	len	abundance	CDR3aa	CDR3nt
TRBV20-1	TRBJ2-3	TRBD2	15	many	CSARTSGRAPSTQYF	TGCAGTGCCCGAACTAGCGGGAGGGCTCCGTCTACGCAGTATTTT
TRBV12-3/TRBV12-4	TRBJ1-6	NA	15	many	CASREQGRENSPLHF	TGTGCCAGCAGGGAACAGGGAAGGGAGAATTCACCCCTCCACTTT
TRBV9	TRBJ2-7	NA	15	many	CASSDGDGHTYEQYF	TGTGCCAGCAGCGACGGGGACGGACATACCTACGAGCAGTACTTC
TRBV28	TRBJ2-7	TRBD1	15	NA	CASSLWTGSTYEQYF	TGTGCCAGCAGTTTATGGACAGGGTCTACCTACGAGCAGTACTTC
TRBV13	TRBJ1-2	NA	18	many	CASSAGGPSSRANYGYTF	TGTGCCAGCAGCGCCGGAGGCCCGAGTAGCCGCGCTAACTATGGCTACACCTTC
TRBV12-3/TRBV12-4	TRBJ2-3	NA	15	many	CASSSGGSLADTQYF	TGTGCCAGCAGCTCAGGCGGCAGTCTAGCAGATACGCAGTATTTT
TRBV6-1	TRBJ1-5	TRBD1	16	many	CASTSGGGGSNQPQHF	TGTGCCAGCACCTCAGGGGGCGGTGGTAGTAATCAGCCCCAGCATTTT
TRBV27	TRBJ1-2	NA	14	many	CASSPFKSNYGYTF	TGTGCCAGCAGCCCCTTCAAGTCTAACTATGGCTACACCTTC
TRBV29-1	TRBJ1-2	NA	13	many	CSVATGRNYGYTF	TGCAGCGTTGCGACTGGCCGAAACTATGGCTACACCTTC
TRBV5-1	TRBJ2-1	TRBD1	15	NA	CASESATGAYNEQFF	TGCGCCAGCGAGTCCGCGACAGGGGCCTACAATGAGCAGTTCTTC
TRBV6-1	TRBJ2-7	NA	13	few	CASSKAPAYEQYF	TGTGCCAGCAGTAAAGCCCCAGCCTACGAGCAGTACTTC
TRBV6-1	TRBJ2-1	TRBD1	14	NA	CASSGDSSYKELFF	TGTGCCAGCAGTGGGGACAGCTCCTACAAAGAGCTGTTCTTC
TRBV20-1	TRBJ1-6	TRBD1	15	many	CSAPTGTGNNSPLHF	TGCAGTGCTCCCACCGGGACAGGCAATAATTCACCCCTCCACTTT
TRBV11-2	TRBJ2-1	TRBD2	13	NA	CASSLAGGGEQFF	TGTGCCAGCAGCTTAGCGGGAGGGGGTGAGCAGTTCTTC
TRBV7-9	TRBJ2-7	NA	13	many	CASSLAQGYEQYF	TGTGCCAGCAGCTTAGCGCAGGGGTACGAGCAGTACTTC
TRBV5-5	TRBJ2-7	NA	14	many	CASSSPGAWDEQYF	TGTGCCAGCAGTTCCCCGGGAGCCTGGGACGAGCAGTACTTC
TRBV6-1	TRBJ2-6	NA	14	NA	CASSDSCGANVLTF	TGTGCCAGCAGTGACAGCTGTGGGGCCAACGTCCTCACTTTC
TRBV13	TRBJ2-7	NA	15	once	CASALLGALGSEQYF	TGTGCCAGCGCCCTGCTGGGAGCGCTCGGTTCCGAGCAGTACTTC
TRBV11-3	TRBJ1-4	NA	13	NA	CASGKGTDEKPFF	TGTGCCAGCGGCAAGGGGACCGATGAAAAACCGTTTTTT
TRBV5-6	TRBJ2-3	NA	15	many	CASRPLGRSTDTQYF	TGTGCCAGCAGACCGTTAGGGAGAAGCACAGATACGCAGTATTTT
TRBV6-1	TRBJ1-5	TRBD1	15	few	CASSPGGSGNQPQHF	TGTGCCAGCAGTCCAGGGGGCTCTGGCAATCAGCCCCAACATTTT
TRBV4-1	TRBJ1-2	NA	15	many	CASSQESGDAYGYTF	TGCGCCAGCAGCCAAGAGAGCGGGGATGCCTATGGCTACACCTTC
TRBV6-5	TRBJ2-1	NA	12	few	CASSYPCYEQFF	TGTGCCAGCAGTTACCCATGTTATGAGCAGTTCTTC
TRBV7-3	TRBJ2-3	TRBD2	16	NA	CASGKGAGGRTDTQYF	TGTGCCAGCGGTAAGGGGGCGGGAGGGAGGACAGATACGCAGTATTTT
TRBV15	TRBJ2-1	TRBD2	17	many	CATSRDRAASGSREQFF	TGTGCCACCAGCAGAGATCGGGCGGCTAGCGGGAGTAGAGAGCAGTTCTTC
TRBV6-1	TRBJ2-1	NA	15	few	CASSPGFSSYNEQFF	TGTGCCAGCAGTCCAGGGTTCAGCTCCTACAATGAGCAGTTCTTC